This T cell receptor beta chain was captured in a study of T-cell memory formation after mild COVID-19 (dated by TCRdb to 2020 to 2022). Turning to the overall study: Most TCR sequence clusters were specific to one of the two donors. T-cell clones expanding and contracting after mild COVID-19 in two donors were tracked by longitudinal TCRalpha and TCRbeta repertoire sequencing. Two young, previously healthy adult volunteers made up the cohort, one male and one female.

This clonotype has only one observation. What this receptor recognizes is not known. No much larger clone is present one base from it, and per-base qualities are unavailable. One read alone is a weak basis. PBMCs were isolated by Ficoll-Paque density gradient centrifugation. Sequencing relied on an Illumina NovaSeq 6000. cDNA libraries for TCRalpha and TCRbeta were prepared by 5'RACE using constant-segment primers, with sample barcodes and unique molecular identifiers added. Trizol reagent was used to extract RNA from every sample. The libraries were amplified in two PCR steps, and the second step added a second sample barcode and Illumina TruSeq adapters. Sequencing of the libraries was done on an Illumina NovaSeq, producing 2 x 150 bp paired-end reads. The paper's processing steps were these. The reads were demultiplexed and collapsed into UMI-guided consensus sequences using migec v1.2.7. Using mixcr v2.1.11, the UMI consensuses were aligned to TRA and TRB V and J templates and assembled into clonotypes. Expanded or contracted clonotypes were those called significant by both edgeR and NoisET, with noise models trained on biological replicates. For edgeR calls, the cutoffs were a false discovery rate-adjusted p below 0.01 and a log2 fold-change threshold of 1. As an exploratory analysis of dynamics, max-normalized trajectories of the 1000 most abundant clonotypes were examined by PCA with hierarchical clustering. Separately sequenced CD4+ and CD8+ repertoires were used to assign the CD4 or CD8 phenotype of responding clones. TCRdb applied fastp at Q25 and MiXCR to the public reads, then kept only in-frame beta chains. A single entry per CDR3 protein holds the most common genes and DNA from its merged rows. TCRdb, not the authors, supplied the V and J calls. Across this sample there are under 350,000 distinct CDR3 sequences, with roughly 16% seen only once. The ten biggest clones cover about 23% of the sample.

Beyond this particular receptor, the publication reports: The detection of some responding clones in pre-infection memory suggests that pre-existing cross-reactive memory T cells joined the SARS-CoV-2 response. Contracting CD4+ clones were found mainly in CM and EM memory subsets, while CD8+ clones were enriched in EMRA. Only a couple of mild cases were covered in the study, and larger cohorts including severe cases with pre-infection samples were considered necessary. From day 15 to 85, contracting clones showed balanced CD4/CD8 phenotypes, whereas a second wave of clones that expanded from day 15 to 37 leaned towards CD4+. Whether the second-wave clones peaking on day 37 were SARS-CoV-2 specific was not confirmed.

The CDR3 goes from the cysteine to the phenylalanine over 17 residues. This entry keeps only the CDR3 DNA: 51 bases, framed from base 1. V is clipped by 1 base and J by 0 bases, and the sequence between their germline boundaries is 13 bases long. CDR1 and CDR2, per the germline V gene (reference sequence), are SEHNR and FQNEAQ. The sequence came from a man aged 18 to 29 who had mild COVID-19 (a few samples of this study predate the infection). The sample titles of this study are shuffled in the database, so cell type and time point are left out; the donor was told from shared clones. The rearrangement combines TRBV7-9 with TRBJ2-1; a tentative D match to TRBD2 spans 5 bases. Material for sequencing was PBMCs or a T cell subset sorted from them (not recorded which). The DNA is TGTGCCAGCAGCTTAGATATGAGAGGGTTCTCCTACAATGAGCAGTTCTTC. It encodes CASSLDMRGFSYNEQFF.